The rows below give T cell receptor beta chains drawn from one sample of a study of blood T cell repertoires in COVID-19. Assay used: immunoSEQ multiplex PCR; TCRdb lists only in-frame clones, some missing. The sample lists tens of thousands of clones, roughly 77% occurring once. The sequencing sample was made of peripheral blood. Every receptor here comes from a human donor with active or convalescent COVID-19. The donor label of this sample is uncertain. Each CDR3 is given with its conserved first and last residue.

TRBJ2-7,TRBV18,CASSPEARAEQYF
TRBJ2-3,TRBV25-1,CASSEFLAGSTDTQYF
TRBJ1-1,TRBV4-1,CASSQDRQLEAFF
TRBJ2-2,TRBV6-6,CASSPGQGGTGELFF
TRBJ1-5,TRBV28,CANARGVNQPQHF
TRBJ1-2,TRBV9,CASSGYTGGANYGYTF
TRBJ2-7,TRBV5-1,CASTRDGQTYEQYF
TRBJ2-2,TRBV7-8,CASTNVGGPSTGELFF
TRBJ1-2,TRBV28,CASSFVGAKDGYTF
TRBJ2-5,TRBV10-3,CASLDRGSETQYF
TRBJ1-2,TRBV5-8,CASSDRGLGGYTF
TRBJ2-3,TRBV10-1,CASSPSGTDTQYF
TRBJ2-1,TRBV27,CASIGRLASNEQFF
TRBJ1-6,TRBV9,CASSVDSSNSPLHF
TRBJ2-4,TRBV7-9,CASSWGQGAQDIQYF
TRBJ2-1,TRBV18,CASSPRGASGRADYNEQFF
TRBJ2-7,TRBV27,CASSLRAQASSNEQYF
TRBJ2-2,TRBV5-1,CASSSEGQGSTGELFF
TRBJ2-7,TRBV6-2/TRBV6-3,CASSGLERAHEQYF
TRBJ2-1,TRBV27,CASSLDGTDLSEFF
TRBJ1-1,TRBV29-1,CSVGNGRAGTFF
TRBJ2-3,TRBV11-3,CASSLDGGLGGGTDTQYF
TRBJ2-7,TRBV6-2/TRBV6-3,CASSFAGQGFDEQYF
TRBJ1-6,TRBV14,CASSPRDTRRPLHF
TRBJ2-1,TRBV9,CASSVVESSYNEQFF
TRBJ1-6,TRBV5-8,CASSLRGRASPLHF
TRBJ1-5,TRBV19,CASSIGARNQPQHF
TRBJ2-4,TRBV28,CATTRSGAKNIQYF
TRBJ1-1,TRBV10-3,CAIAGWGMNTEAFF
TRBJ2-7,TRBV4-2,CASSQEGEYEQYF
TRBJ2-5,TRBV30,CAWSGVGVGAETQYF
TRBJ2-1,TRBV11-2,CASSSRGAASYNEQFF
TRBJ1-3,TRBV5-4,CASTDSEGSGNTIYF
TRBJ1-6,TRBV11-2,CASSLESTSSYNSPLHF
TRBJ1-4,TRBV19,CASSSWGFDEKLFF
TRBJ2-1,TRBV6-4,CASSDSGTSSYNEQFF
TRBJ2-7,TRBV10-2,CASSAHASGRGYEQYF
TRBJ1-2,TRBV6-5,CASTFDITANYGYTF
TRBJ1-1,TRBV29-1,CSVADIGTFF
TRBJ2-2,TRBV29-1,CSGLENTGELFF
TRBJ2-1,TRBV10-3,CAISTLAGAVGSYNEQFF
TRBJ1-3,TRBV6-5,CASSSGQGWNTIYF
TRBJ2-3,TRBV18,CASSPRTGNTDTQYF
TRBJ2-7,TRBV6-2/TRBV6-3,CASSYRTSGSYEQYF
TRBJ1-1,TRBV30,CAWIWGGTEAFF
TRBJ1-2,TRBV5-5,CASSLTRYGYTF
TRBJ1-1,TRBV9,CASSVAQENTEAFF
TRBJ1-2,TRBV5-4,CASSYPSSGNYGYTF
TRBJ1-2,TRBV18,CASSPMAIPNYGYTF
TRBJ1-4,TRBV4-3,CASSWTGGTNEKLFF
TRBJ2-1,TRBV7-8,CASSPGGASGRLEQFF
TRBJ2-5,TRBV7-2,CASSLGTRETQYF
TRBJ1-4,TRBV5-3,CARRYFDYCTTATNEKLFF
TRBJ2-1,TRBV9,CASSVEGRRSSYNEQFF
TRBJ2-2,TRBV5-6,CASSLGVTSSNTGELFF
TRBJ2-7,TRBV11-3,CASSLARGAGEQYF
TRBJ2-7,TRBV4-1,CASSQGGTTYEQYF
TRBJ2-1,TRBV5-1,CASSLVQGADEQFF
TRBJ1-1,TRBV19,CASSISVRAREAFF